The 9 T cell receptor beta chains below were found in one sample sequenced in a study of neurological immune-mediated disorders. One entry per CDR3 protein results from TCRdb running MiXCR on the 5' RACE reads. In the table there are 35,000 to 45,000 distinct CDR3 sequences, around an eighth of which are singletons. Sequences were obtained from PBMCs. Source of these receptors: a woman aged 45-65 years with HTLV-1-associated myelopathy (HAM/TSP).

The rearrangement uses TRBV7-2 and TRBJ1-1; no firm D call. Germline CDR1 and CDR2: SGHTA and FQGNSA. V lost 5 bases and J 1 base, leaving 11 bases between the germline ends. The CDR3 is 14 amino acids. CDR3 sequence reads: CASSAQGRNTEAFF. CDR3 bases: TGTGCCAGCAGCGCACAAGGACGGAACACTGAAGCTTTCTTT.

This clonotype was seen many times. V usage is TRBV20-1 and J usage is TRBJ1-1; the match to TRBD1 covers 7 bases. Trimming removed 2 bases from V and 1 base from J; junction bases left unmatched: 7. The V gene's germline CDR1 is DFQATT and CDR2 SNEGSKA (reference sequence). This CDR3 has 15 amino acids. The CDR3 nucleotides are TGCAGTGCTAGATTAGGGGGACAGAGGAACACTGAAGCTTTCTTT. It translates to CSARLGGQRNTEAFF.

This clonotype was seen many times. V and J are TRBV20-1 and TRBJ1-5; weak D call: TRBD1 (6 bases). The ends were cut back, 1 base at V and 3 bases at J, with 7 bases in the middle. The germline CDR1 and CDR2 sequences are DFQATT and SNEGSKA (reference sequence). CDR3 size: 13 residues. The CDR3 region is CSARGTVNQPQHF. The CDR3 coding sequence is TGCAGTGCTAGAGGGACAGTCAATCAGCCCCAGCATTTT.

This clonotype has ten or more counts. The chain couples TRBV12-3 or TRBV12-4 to TRBJ1-4, with D possibly matching TRBD1 (5 bases). Trimming shortened V by 4 bases and J by 10 bases, and 13 bases separated the two germline ends. The CDR3 runs 13 residues. The CDR3 here is CASSSLRDGKLFF. CDR3 sequence (DNA): TGTGCCAGCAGTTCCCTCAGGGACGGAAAACTGTTTTTT.

The rearrangement joins TRBV5-1 to TRBJ2-2; possibly TRBD2 for D (6 bases). The ends were cut back, 3 bases at V and 10 bases at J, with 28 bases in the middle. Germline loops: CDR1 SGHRS, CDR2 YFSETQ. This CDR3 has 18 residues. The CDR3 coding sequence is TGCGCCAGCAGCTCGGATTCGACGGGGCGCCGCGGGACCTCGGAGCTGTTTTTT. Amino acid sequence: CASSSDSTGRRGTSELFF. Drawing the rest from reference TRBV5-1 and TRBJ2-2, the complete variable domain is KAGVTQTPRYLIKTRGQQVTLSCSPISGHRSVSWYQQTPGQGLQFLFEYFSETQRNKGNFPGRFSGRQFSNSRSEMNVSTLELGDSALYLCASSSDSTGRRGTSELFFGEGSRLTVL.

As regards this clonotype: A junction boundary mismatches the germline segment, possibly from a read error. This sequence joins TRBV30 and TRBJ1-5; 8 nucleotides agree with TRBD1. CDR3 length: 16 residues. Germline assignment: CDR1 GTSNPN and CDR2 SVGIG (reference sequence). The CDR3 reads CSWSLGTDRGGQPQHF. The CDR3, as DNA: TGTTCCTGGAGTTTGGGGACCGACAGGGGAGGTCAGCCCCAGCATTTT.

This clonotype was recorded many times. This chain joins TRBV5-1 and TRBJ2-3, with 7 positions matching TRBD2. The V gene's germline CDR1 is SGHRS and CDR2 YFSETQ. This CDR3 is 20 amino acids long. Unmatched junction bases numbered 16, after V lost 0 bases and J lost 0 bases. For the CDR3, the DNA is TGCGCCAGCAGCTTGGCCTTGGCGGGGGTCCGACTCTATAGCACAGATACGCAGTATTTT. Protein: CASSLALAGVRLYSTDTQYF.

V usage is TRBV7-8 and J usage is TRBJ1-3; no definite D call. In germline, CDR1 is SGHVS, CDR2 FQNEAQ. Trimming left V 4 bases short and J 4 bases short, with 5 bases between. The length of the CDR3 is 12 residues. The CDR3 spells CASSSQGNTIYF. Written as DNA, the CDR3 is TGTGCCAGCAGCTCCCAGGGAAACACCATATATTTT. Based on the CDR3 plus reference TRBV7-8 and TRBJ1-3, the full variable domain is GAGVSQSPRYKVAKRGQDVALRCDPISGHVSLFWYQQALGQGPEFLTYFQNEAQLDKSGLPSDRFFAERPEGSVSTLKIQRTQQEDSAVYLCASSSQGNTIYFGEGSWLTVV.

The V gene is TRBV7-9, the J gene TRBJ2-1, with TRBD1 matching 8 bases. CDR3 length: 11 amino acids. V shed 6 bases, J shed 9 bases, and the junction held 1 base outside the gene matches. CDR1 is SEHNR, CDR2 FQNEAQ, per germline (reference sequence). The CDR3 spells CASRQGVEQFF. The CDR3 DNA reads TGTGCCAGCAGACAGGGGGTTGAGCAGTTCTTC.